The text below deals with one TCR beta chain. Antigen: not known. The record originates from a study of CD4 T cells in relation to SARS-CoV-2 and coronaviruses. Study details: Of the patients, fewer than 10 were male, a few female, two Hispanic. Points from the study as a whole: This crossreactivity analysis covered spike protein alone, no other viral proteins. In roughly 65% of donors, memory CD4+ clonotypes crossrecognized SARS-CoV-2 and at least one common cold coronavirus spike.

Germline V lookup: CDR1 KGHSH, CDR2 LQKENI. The length of the CDR3 is 17 residues. Trimming stripped 3 bases from V and 0 bases from J, with 15 bases between. Uncultured naive and memory CD4+ T cells supplied DNA for deep TCR-beta sequencing. TCRdb's copy holds only in-frame clones and misses some; the assay was immunoSEQ multiplex PCR. This table holds tens of thousands of clones, 92% found once. The chain combines TRBV18 with TRBJ1-3, with D maybe TRBD1 (5 bases). The TCR comes from an adult with COVID-19. The material sequenced was naive CD4+ T cells from PBMCs. Subset meaning: naive CD4+ T cells isolated by negative enrichment. The CDR3 coding sequence is TGTGCCAGCTCACCCAAGCAGGGTAGCATCTCTGGAAACACCATATATTTT. Its protein is CASSPKQGSISGNTIYF.